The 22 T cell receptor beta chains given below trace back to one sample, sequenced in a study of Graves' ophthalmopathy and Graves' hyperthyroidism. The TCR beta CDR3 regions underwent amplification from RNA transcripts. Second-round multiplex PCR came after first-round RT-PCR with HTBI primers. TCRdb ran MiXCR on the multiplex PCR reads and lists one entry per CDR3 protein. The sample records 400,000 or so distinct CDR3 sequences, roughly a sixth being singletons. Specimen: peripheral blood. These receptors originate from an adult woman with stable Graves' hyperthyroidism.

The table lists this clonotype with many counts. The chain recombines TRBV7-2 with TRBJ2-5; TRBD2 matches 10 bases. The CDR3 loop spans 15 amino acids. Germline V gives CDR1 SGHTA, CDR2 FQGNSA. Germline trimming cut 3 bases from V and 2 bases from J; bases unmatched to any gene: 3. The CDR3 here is CASSFKAGGQETQYF. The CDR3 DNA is TGTGCCAGCAGCTTTAAAGCGGGAGGGCAAGAGACCCAGTACTTC.

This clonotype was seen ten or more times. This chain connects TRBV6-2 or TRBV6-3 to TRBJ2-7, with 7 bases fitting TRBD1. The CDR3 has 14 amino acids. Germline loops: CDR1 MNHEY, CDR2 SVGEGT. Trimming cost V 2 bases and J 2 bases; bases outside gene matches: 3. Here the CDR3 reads CASSYRDRTYEQYF. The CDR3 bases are TGTGCCAGCAGTTACCGGGACAGAACCTACGAGCAGTACTTC.

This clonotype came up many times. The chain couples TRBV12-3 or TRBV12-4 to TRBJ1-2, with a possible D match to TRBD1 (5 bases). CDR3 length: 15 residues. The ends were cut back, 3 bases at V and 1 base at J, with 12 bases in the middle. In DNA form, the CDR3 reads TGTGCCAGCAGTTTTTCTCTGGGGGATAACTATGGCTACACCTTC. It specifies CASSFSLGDNYGYTF.

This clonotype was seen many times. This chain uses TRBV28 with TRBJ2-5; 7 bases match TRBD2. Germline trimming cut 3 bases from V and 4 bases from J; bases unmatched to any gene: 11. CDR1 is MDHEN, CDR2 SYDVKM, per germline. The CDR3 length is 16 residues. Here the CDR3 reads CASSLEGGFPPETQYF. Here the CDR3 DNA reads TGTGCCAGCAGTTTGGAGGGAGGGTTCCCCCCAGAGACCCAGTACTTC.

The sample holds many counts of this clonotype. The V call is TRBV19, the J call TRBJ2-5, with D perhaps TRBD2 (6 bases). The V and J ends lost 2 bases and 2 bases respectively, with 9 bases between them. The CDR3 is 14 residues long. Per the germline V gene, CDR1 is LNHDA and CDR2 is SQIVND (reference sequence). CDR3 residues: CASSITGTQETQYF. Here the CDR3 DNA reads TGTGCCAGTAGTATAACCGGGACTCAAGAGACCCAGTACTTC.

CDR3 sequence: CASKARGTSYEQYF. The CDR3 region has the DNA TGTGCCAGTAAAGCCCGGGGTACCTCCTACGAGCAGTACTTC. The V gene is TRBV19, the J gene TRBJ2-7; possible D gene TRBD2, 5 bases. Germline-derived CDR1 and CDR2 are LNHDA and SQIVND (reference sequence). CDR3 length: 14 residues. The V and J ends lost 7 bases and 0 bases respectively, with 13 bases between them.

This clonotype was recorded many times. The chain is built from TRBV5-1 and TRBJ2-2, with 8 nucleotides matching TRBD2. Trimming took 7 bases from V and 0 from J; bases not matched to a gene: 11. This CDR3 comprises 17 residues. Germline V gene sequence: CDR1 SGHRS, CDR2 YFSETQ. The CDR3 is CASSTTKGLANTGELFF. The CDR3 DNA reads TGCGCCAGCTCCACCACTAAGGGACTAGCGAACACCGGGGAGCTGTTTTTT.

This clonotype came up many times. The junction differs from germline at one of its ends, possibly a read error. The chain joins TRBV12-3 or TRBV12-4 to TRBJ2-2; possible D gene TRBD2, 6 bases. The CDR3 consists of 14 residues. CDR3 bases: TGTGCCAGCAGTTTGGTCCGCAAGGGCGGGGAGCTGGTTTTT. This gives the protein CASSLVRKGGELVF.

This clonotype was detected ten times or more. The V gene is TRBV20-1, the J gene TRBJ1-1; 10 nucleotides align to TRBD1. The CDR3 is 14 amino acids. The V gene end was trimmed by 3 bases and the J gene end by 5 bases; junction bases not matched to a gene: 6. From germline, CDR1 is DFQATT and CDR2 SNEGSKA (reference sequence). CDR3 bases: TGCAGTGCTAGCCGACAGGGGGCGCAGACTGAAGCTTTCTTT. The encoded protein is CSASRQGAQTEAFF.

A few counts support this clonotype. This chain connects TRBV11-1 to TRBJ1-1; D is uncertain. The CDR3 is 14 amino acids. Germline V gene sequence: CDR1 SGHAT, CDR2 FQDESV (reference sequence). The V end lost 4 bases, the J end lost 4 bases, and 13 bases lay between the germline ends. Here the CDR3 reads CASSSYSRTTEAFF. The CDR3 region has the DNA TGTGCCAGCAGCTCTTATTCACGGACCACTGAAGCTTTCTTT.

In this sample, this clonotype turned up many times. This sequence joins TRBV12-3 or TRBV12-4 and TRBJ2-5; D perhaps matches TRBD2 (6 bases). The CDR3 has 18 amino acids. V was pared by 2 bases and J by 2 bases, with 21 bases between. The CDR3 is CASSLFRWADRGQETQYF. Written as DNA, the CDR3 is TGTGCCAGCAGTTTATTTAGGTGGGCAGACCGGGGGCAAGAGACCCAGTACTTC.

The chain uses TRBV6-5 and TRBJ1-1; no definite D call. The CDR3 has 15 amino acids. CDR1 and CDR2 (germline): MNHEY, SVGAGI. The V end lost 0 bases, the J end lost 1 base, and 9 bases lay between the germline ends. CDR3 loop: CASSYSWAGNTEAFF. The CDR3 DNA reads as TGTGCCAGCAGTTACTCGTGGGCAGGGAACACTGAAGCTTTCTTT.

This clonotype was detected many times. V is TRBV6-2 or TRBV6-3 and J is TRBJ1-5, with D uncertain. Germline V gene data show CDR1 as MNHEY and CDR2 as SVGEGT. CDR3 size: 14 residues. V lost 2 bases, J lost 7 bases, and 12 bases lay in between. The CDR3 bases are TGTGCCAGCAGTTACGTAGATACGGGGCAGCCCCAGCATTTT. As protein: CASSYVDTGQPQHF.

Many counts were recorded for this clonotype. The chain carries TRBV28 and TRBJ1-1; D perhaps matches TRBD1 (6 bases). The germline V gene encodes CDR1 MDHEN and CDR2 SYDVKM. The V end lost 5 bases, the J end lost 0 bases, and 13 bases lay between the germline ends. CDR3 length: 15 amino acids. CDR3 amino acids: CASSLGGKMNTEAFF. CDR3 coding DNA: TGTGCCAGCAGTCTAGGGGGGAAAATGAACACTGAAGCTTTCTTT.

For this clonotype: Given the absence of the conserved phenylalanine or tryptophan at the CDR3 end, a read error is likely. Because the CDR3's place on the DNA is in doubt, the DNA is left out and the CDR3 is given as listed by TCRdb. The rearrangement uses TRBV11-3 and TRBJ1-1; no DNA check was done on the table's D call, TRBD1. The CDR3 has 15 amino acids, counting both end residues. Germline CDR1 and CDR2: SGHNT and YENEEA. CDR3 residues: CASSKPTGLDTEACL.

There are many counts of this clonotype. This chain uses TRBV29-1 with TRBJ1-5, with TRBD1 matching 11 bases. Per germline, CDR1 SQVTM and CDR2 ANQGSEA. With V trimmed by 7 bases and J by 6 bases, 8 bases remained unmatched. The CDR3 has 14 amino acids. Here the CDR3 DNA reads TGCAGCGCACTTGGACAGGGGGCGGGTCAGCCCCAGCATTTT. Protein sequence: CSALGQGAGQPQHF. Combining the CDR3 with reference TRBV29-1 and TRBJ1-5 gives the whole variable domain SAVISQKPSRDICQRGTSLTIQCQVDSQVTMMFWYRQQPGQSLTLIATANQGSEATYESGFVIDKFPISRPNLTFSTLTVSNMSPEDSSIYLCSALGQGAGQPQHFGDGTRLSIL.

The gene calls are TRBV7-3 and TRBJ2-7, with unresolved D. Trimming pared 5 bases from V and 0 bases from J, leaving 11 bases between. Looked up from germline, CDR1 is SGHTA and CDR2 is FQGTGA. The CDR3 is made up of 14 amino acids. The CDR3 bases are TGTGCCAGCAGCCTCTTGGACGGCTCCTACGAGCAGTACTTC. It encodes CASSLLDGSYEQYF.

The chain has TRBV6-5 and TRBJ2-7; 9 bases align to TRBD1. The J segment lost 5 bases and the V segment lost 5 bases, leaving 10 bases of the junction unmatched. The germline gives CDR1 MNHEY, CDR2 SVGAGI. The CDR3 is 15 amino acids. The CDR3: CASSNLGTGSHEQYF. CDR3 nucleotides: TGTGCCAGCAGTAACCTCGGGACAGGGAGTCACGAGCAGTACTTC.

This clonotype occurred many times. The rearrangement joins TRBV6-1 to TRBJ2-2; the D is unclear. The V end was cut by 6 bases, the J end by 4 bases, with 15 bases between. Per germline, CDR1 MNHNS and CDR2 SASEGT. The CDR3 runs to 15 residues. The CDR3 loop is CASRLQATGTGELFF. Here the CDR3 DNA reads TGTGCCAGCAGACTACAAGCCACGGGCACCGGGGAGCTGTTTTTT.

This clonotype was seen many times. DNA of the CDR3: TGTGCCAGTGGGGGAGGGATCACCGGGGAGCTGTTTTTT. It specifies CASGGGITGELFF. The V and J genes are TRBV6-1 and TRBJ2-2, with TRBD2 identical over 7 bases. The CDR3 runs 13 residues. Germline-derived CDR1 and CDR2 are MNHNS and SASEGT. Unmatched junction bases numbered 5, after V lost 9 bases and J lost 4 bases.

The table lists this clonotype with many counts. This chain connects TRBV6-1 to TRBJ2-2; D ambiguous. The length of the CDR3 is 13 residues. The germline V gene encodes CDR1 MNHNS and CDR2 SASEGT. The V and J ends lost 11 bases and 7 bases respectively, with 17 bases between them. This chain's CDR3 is CAGGNNWGGELFF. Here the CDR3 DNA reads TGTGCCGGTGGGAATAATTGGGGCGGGGAGCTGTTTTTT.

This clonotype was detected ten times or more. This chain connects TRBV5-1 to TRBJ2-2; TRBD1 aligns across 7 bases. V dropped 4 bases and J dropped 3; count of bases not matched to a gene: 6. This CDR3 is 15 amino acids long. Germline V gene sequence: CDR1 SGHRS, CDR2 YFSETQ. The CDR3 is CASSGDRVDTGELFF. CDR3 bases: TGCGCCAGCAGCGGAGACAGGGTTGACACCGGGGAGCTGTTTTTT.